Each of the 29 T cell receptor beta chains below was sequenced from the same sample in a study of PD-1 blockade in classical Hodgkin lymphoma. TCRdb's copy holds only in-frame clones and misses some; the assay was immunoSEQ multiplex PCR. The sample has approximately 96,000 clones, 85% to 95% seen once. Time point reported: cycle 4 day 1 (C4D1), after 6 weeks of nivolumab. Every one of the patients relapsed after autologous stem cell transplantation (brentuximab vedotin exposure was variable). The material sequenced was peripheral blood mononuclear cells (PBMCs), taken before the fourth cycle of nivolumab. The origin of the receptors is a human donor with classical Hodgkin lymphoma.

This clone was detected only once. The V gene is TRBV5-4, the J gene TRBJ1-4; D remains unclear. Trimming took off 3 bases at V and 3 bases at J, with 12 bases between the two ends. Germline values: CDR1 SGHNT, CDR2 YYREEE (reference sequence). The CDR3 is 15 residues long. As DNA, the CDR3 is TGTGCCAGCAGCTCCCCTGAGGGCCCTAATGAAAAACTGTTTTTT. It is translated as CASSSPEGPNEKLFF.

The rearrangement uses TRBV19 and TRBJ1-3; D uncertain. V was clipped by 7 bases and J by 1 base, with 8 bases between them. Germline V gene data show CDR1 as LNHDA and CDR2 as SQIVND (reference sequence). The CDR3 is 13 amino acids. CDR3 in amino acids: CASMFSSGNTIYF. CDR3 DNA sequence: TGTGCCAGTATGTTTTCTTCTGGAAACACCATATATTTT.

This clone came up once. The chain is built from TRBV28 and TRBJ1-5; D perhaps matches TRBD1 (6 bases). Germline CDR1 reads MDHEN; CDR2 reads SYDVKM. The ends were cut back, 4 bases at V and 0 bases at J, with 22 bases in the middle. This CDR3 has 19 residues. The CDR3: CASSYSQTYDRLSNQPQHF. The CDR3 nucleotides read TGTGCCAGCAGTTACTCCCAAACGTATGACAGGCTTAGCAATCAGCCCCAGCATTTT. Based on the CDR3 plus reference TRBV28 and TRBJ1-5, the full variable domain is DVKVTQSSRYLVKRTGEKVFLECVQDMDHENMFWYRQDPGLGLRLIYFSYDVKMKEKGDIPEGYSVSREKKERFSLILESASTNQTSMYLCASSYSQTYDRLSNQPQHFGDGTRLSIL.

V and J are TRBV11-1 and TRBJ2-1, with 9 bases identical to TRBD2. The CDR3 runs to 15 residues. Trimming removed 1 base from V and 10 bases from J; junction bases left unmatched: 8. The germline V gene encodes CDR1 SGHAT and CDR2 FQDESV (reference sequence). CDR3 DNA sequence: TGTGCCAGCAGCTTAGAGGTAGCGGGAGTTCGAGAGCAGTTCTTC. It specifies CASSLEVAGVREQFF. The full variable domain, in which reference TRBV11-1 and TRBJ2-1 provide the parts outside the CDR3, is EAEVAQSPRYKITEKSQAVAFWCDPISGHATLYWYRQILGQGPELLVQFQDESVVDDSQLPKDRFSAERLKGVDSTLKIQPAELGDSAMYLCASSLEVAGVREQFFGPGTRLTVL.

The gene calls are TRBV19 and TRBJ2-2, with D possibly matching TRBD2 (6 bases). CDR3 length: 15 residues. V lost 6 bases, J lost 5 bases, and 16 bases lay in between. CDR1 LNHDA and CDR2 SQIVND come from the germline V gene (reference sequence). CDR3 residues: CASREGFAETGELFF. The CDR3 nucleotides read TGTGCCAGTAGGGAGGGATTCGCGGAAACCGGGGAGCTGTTTTTT. Combining the CDR3 with reference TRBV19 and TRBJ2-2 gives the whole variable domain DGGITQSPKYLFRKEGQNVTLSCEQNLNHDAMYWYRQDPGQGLRLIYYSQIVNDFQKGDIAEGYSVSREKKESFPLTVTSAQKNPTAFYLCASREGFAETGELFFGEGSRLTVL.

The chain links TRBV28 to TRBJ2-7; D call uncertain. Germline V gives CDR1 MDHEN, CDR2 SYDVKM. CDR3 length: 13 residues. Trimming took 7 bases from V and 1 from J, leaving 11 bases between them. CDR3 region: CASTSDNSYEQYF. The CDR3 DNA is TGTGCCAGCACTTCTGACAATTCCTACGAGCAGTACTTC.

This clone appeared once. The chain recombines TRBV28 with TRBJ2-7, with D unresolved. Trimming removed 3 bases from V and 3 bases from J, with 12 bases in between. The CDR3 totals 14 residues. The germline V gene encodes CDR1 MDHEN and CDR2 SYDVKM. The CDR3 protein is CASSFGQALYEQYF. DNA for the CDR3: TGTGCCAGCAGTTTTGGGCAGGCTCTCTACGAGCAGTACTTC.

The genes are TRBV5-4 and TRBJ2-7, with 12 nucleotides matching TRBD2. The trim removed 4 bases at V and 2 bases at J, leaving 7 bases unmatched. CDR3 length: 16 residues. The germline CDR1 and CDR2 sequences are SGHNT and YYREEE (reference sequence). The CDR3 DNA sequence: TGTGCCAGCAGCCCGACTAGCGGGAGCTTGACCTACGAGCAGTACTTC. Protein: CASSPTSGSLTYEQYF.

The CDR3 sequence: CASSLGRGGGNEQFF. The CDR3 bases are TGTGCCAGCAGCTTGGGGCGGGGTGGGGGCAATGAGCAGTTCTTC. The V gene is TRBV7-9, the J gene TRBJ2-1, with a weak D call TRBD2 (6 bases). V was pared by 3 bases and J by 6 bases, with 15 bases between. CDR3 size: 15 residues. Germline-derived CDR1 and CDR2 are SEHNR and FQNEAQ (reference sequence).

The V and J genes are TRBV5-6 and TRBJ1-4, with D unresolved. The CDR3 has 14 amino acids. V was pared by 3 bases and J by 6 bases, with 12 bases between. The germline V gene has CDR1 SGHDT and CDR2 YYEEEE. The CDR3 loop reads CASSSWTVDEKLFF. CDR3 DNA: TGTGCCAGCAGCTCCTGGACGGTGGATGAAAAACTGTTTTTT.

The genes are TRBV30 and TRBJ1-2; D is unclear. Germline V lookup: CDR1 GTSNPN, CDR2 SVGIG (reference sequence). The V end was cut by 1 base, the J end by 2 bases, with 5 bases between. This CDR3 is built from 12 residues. This CDR3 is CAWSGTNYGYTF. CDR3 DNA sequence: TGTGCCTGGAGTGGGACCAACTATGGCTACACCTTC.

The gene calls are TRBV5-4 and TRBJ1-1; a weak D match, TRBD1 (6 bases). Trimming cost V 0 bases and J 5 bases, with 11 bases left between them. Germline V gene lookup returns CDR1 SGHNT and CDR2 YYREEE (reference sequence). The CDR3 consists of 14 residues. CDR3 region: CASSLAGEGTEAFF. In DNA, the CDR3 is TGTGCCAGCAGCTTGGCAGGGGAAGGGACTGAAGCTTTCTTT.

The J gene is TRBJ2-3, the V gene TRBV28; D gene uncertain. Germline CDR1 and CDR2: MDHEN and SYDVKM. V dropped 2 bases and J dropped 2 bases, with 8 bases sitting between them. The CDR3 length is 14 residues. Here the CDR3 DNA reads TGTGCCAGCAGTTTAAGCAGGAACACAGATACGCAGTATTTT. Protein product: CASSLSRNTDTQYF.

This chain connects TRBV28 to TRBJ1-5, with D unresolved. Trimming stripped 1 base from V and 0 bases from J, with 10 bases between. CDR3 size: 16 residues. Germline lookup yields CDR1 MDHEN and CDR2 SYDVKM. CDR3 nucleotides: TGTGCCAGCAGTTTATCCAGGAGCCATAGCAATCAGCCCCAGCATTTT. Protein sequence: CASSLSRSHSNQPQHF.

The gene calls are TRBV5-1 and TRBJ1-5; D perhaps matches TRBD1 (6 bases). Germline V gene sequence: CDR1 SGHRS, CDR2 YFSETQ. The CDR3 consists of 17 residues. The V gene lost 4 bases and the J gene lost 5 bases, with 22 bases spanning the gap. CDR3 in amino acids: CASSPAPGGAGDQPQHF. CDR3 sequence (DNA): TGCGCCAGCAGCCCCGCCCCCGGGGGCGCGGGGGATCAGCCCCAGCATTTT.

CDR3 sequence (DNA): TGTGCCAGCAGTTTGTGGCAGGGAGAAGCTTTCTTT. Translation gives CASSLWQGEAFF. The genes are TRBV6-5 and TRBJ1-1; possible D gene TRBD1, 5 bases. V was pared by 4 bases and J by 8 bases, with 11 bases between. This CDR3 has 12 residues. Germline V gene lookup returns CDR1 MNHEY and CDR2 SVGAGI.

V is TRBV5-8 and J is TRBJ1-4; D is unclear. The length of the CDR3 is 16 residues. CDR1 and CDR2 from the germline V gene are SGHTS and YDEGEE. V was pared by 3 bases and J by 0 bases, with 12 bases between. As DNA, the CDR3 is TGTGCCAGCAGCTCCCAGCCCTCCGCAACTAATGAAAAACTGTTTTTT. It is translated as CASSSQPSATNEKLFF.

CDR3 amino acids: CASSPEVVVQAPGELFF. In nucleotides, the CDR3 is TGTGCCAGCTCACCAGAAGTAGTAGTCCAAGCCCCCGGGGAGCTGTTTTTT. The chain has TRBV18 and TRBJ2-2; the D is unclear. From germline, CDR1 is KGHSH and CDR2 LQKENI. The CDR3 spans 17 residues. Trimming stripped 2 bases from V and 6 bases from J, with 19 bases between.

This rearrangement joins TRBV7-9 to TRBJ2-7; D gene uncertain. Germline V gene data show CDR1 as SEHNR and CDR2 as FQNEAQ (reference sequence). CDR3 length: 14 residues. Trimming took 3 bases from V and 0 from J, leaving 9 bases between them. The CDR3 loop reads CASSFPLGSYEQYF. The CDR3 DNA reads as TGTGCCAGCAGCTTCCCTTTGGGCTCCTACGAGCAGTACTTC.

This clone was picked up a small number of times. The chain is built from TRBV14 and TRBJ1-1, with 7 positions matching TRBD1. Germline assignment: CDR1 SGHDN and CDR2 FVKESK. With V trimmed by 0 bases and J by 6 bases, 7 bases remained unmatched. The CDR3 totals 15 residues. The CDR3 sequence is CASSQDRGRISEAFF. The CDR3 DNA follows: TGTGCCAGCAGCCAAGATAGGGGGCGTATATCTGAAGCTTTCTTT.

The V and J genes are TRBV6-1 and TRBJ1-1, with D tentatively TRBD1 (5 bases). V lost 8 bases and J lost 4, with 14 bases in between. The CDR3 contains 13 residues. Germline loops: CDR1 MNHNS, CDR2 SASEGT. The CDR3: CASFSLGGTEAFF. CDR3 nucleotides: TGTGCCAGCTTCTCGTTGGGGGGCACTGAAGCTTTCTTT.

In nucleotides, the CDR3 is TGTGCCAGCAGTTTTGGAGTTAGCGGGAGGAGGGCCAAAAACATTCAGTACTTC. It translates to CASSFGVSGRRAKNIQYF. The genes are TRBV28 and TRBJ2-4, with 10 positions matching TRBD2. This CDR3 comprises 18 residues. The germline V gene has CDR1 MDHEN and CDR2 SYDVKM. V dropped 3 bases and J dropped 1; count of bases not matched to a gene: 9.

This rearrangement joins TRBV5-5 to TRBJ2-1; D call uncertain. Germline CDR1 is SGHKS and CDR2 is YYEKEE (reference sequence). This CDR3 is 15 amino acids long. Trimming pared 1 base from V and 6 bases from J, leaving 14 bases between. Here the CDR3 reads CASSLCRVGCNEQFF. The CDR3 DNA sequence: TGTGCCAGCAGCTTGTGTAGAGTGGGTTGCAATGAGCAGTTCTTC.

This clone was observed a few times. The chain recombines TRBV5-6 with TRBJ2-2, with D tentatively TRBD1 (6 bases). Trimming took off 4 bases at V and 7 bases at J, with 14 bases between the two ends. The CDR3 runs to 14 residues. Looked up from germline, CDR1 is SGHDT and CDR2 is YYEEEE. The CDR3 loop is CASSRQVWRGELFF. In nucleotides, the CDR3 is TGTGCCAGCAGCAGACAGGTTTGGCGCGGGGAGCTGTTTTTT.

DNA of the CDR3: TGTGCCAGCACGGGGGATCAGAGTTACAATGAGCAGTTCTTC. Translated, it gives CASTGDQSYNEQFF. The chain is built from TRBV28 and TRBJ2-1; perhaps TRBD2 as D (6 bases). There are 14 residues in the CDR3. CDR1 MDHEN and CDR2 SYDVKM come from the germline V gene. With 7 bases removed from V and 4 bases from J, the gap between germline ends came to 14 bases.

The chain has TRBV11-2 and TRBJ2-1; the D gene is possibly TRBD1 (5 bases). Germline lookup yields CDR1 SGHAT and CDR2 FQNNGV. This CDR3 has 15 amino acids. Trimming removed 1 base from V and 5 bases from J, with 12 bases in between. DNA for the CDR3: TGTGCCAGCAGCTTAGGGGCCGCAGGGCACAATGAGCAGTTCTTC. Protein product: CASSLGAAGHNEQFF. Combining the CDR3 with reference TRBV11-2 and TRBJ2-1 gives the whole variable domain EAGVAQSPRYKIIEKRQSVAFWCNPISGHATLYWYQQILGQGPKLLIQFQNNGVVDDSQLPKDRFSAERLKGVDSTLKIQPAKLEDSAVYLCASSLGAAGHNEQFFGPGTRLTVL.

The chain has TRBV10-1 and TRBJ2-1, with D unresolved. This CDR3 spans 16 amino acids. Trimming took off 7 bases at V and 5 bases at J, with 21 bases between the two ends. Germline CDR1 reads WNHNN; CDR2 reads SYGVQD (reference sequence). The CDR3 coding sequence is TGCGCCAGCATGTTGGGCGTCGTCAAGCGCAACAATGAGCAGTTCTTC. Protein product: CASMLGVVKRNNEQFF.

V usage is TRBV5-8 and J usage is TRBJ2-1; a weak D match, TRBD1 (6 bases). CDR1 is SGHTS, CDR2 YDEGEE, per germline. V lost 0 bases and J lost 7, with 17 bases in between. The CDR3 spans 16 residues. This CDR3 reads CASSLARQGMGNEQFF. For the CDR3, the DNA is TGTGCCAGCAGCTTGGCTCGCCAGGGGATGGGGAATGAGCAGTTCTTC. Filled out from reference TRBV5-8 and TRBJ2-1, the complete variable domain reads EAGVTQSPTHLIKTRGQQATLRCSPISGHTSVYWYQQALGLGLQFLLWYDEGEERNRGNFPPRFSGRQFPNYSSELNVNALELEDSALYLCASSLARQGMGNEQFFGPGTRLTVL.

The chain employs TRBV27 and TRBJ2-7, with 8 positions matching TRBD1. Germline V lookup: CDR1 MNHEY, CDR2 SMNVEV (reference sequence). Trimming removed 6 bases from V and 4 bases from J; junction bases left unmatched: 5. CDR3 size: 13 residues. CDR3 sequence: CASRAGQGYEQYF. The CDR3 DNA sequence: TGTGCCAGCAGAGCCGGACAGGGATACGAGCAGTACTTC.